This is a list of T cell receptor beta chains from one sample in a study of blood T cell repertoires in COVID-19. Generated by immunoSEQ multiplex PCR, the TCRdb table keeps only in-frame clones and is missing some. Of some 190,000 clones in the sample, 88% are singletons; the top ten hold 1.5% to 2%. Sequencing used peripheral blood. The receptors come from a man younger than 35 with active or convalescent COVID-19. CDR3s leave out the opening cysteine and the closing phenylalanine or tryptophan. A D gene is named only where the DNA matches it firmly.

J gene | D gene | V gene | CDR3 protein
TRBJ2-3 | NA | TRBV12-3/TRBV12-4 | ASSLQADTQY
TRBJ1-6 | TRBD1 | TRBV6-1 | ASSEGGQNSPLH
TRBJ2-3 | NA | TRBV7-9 | ASSSREGAITDTQY
TRBJ2-7 | NA | TRBV7-2 | ASSLAFRGGEQY
TRBJ2-3 | NA | TRBV7-2 | ASSFSLGPDTQY
TRBJ1-4 | NA | TRBV27 | ASHGKGGEKLF
TRBJ2-7 | TRBD2 | TRBV3-1/TRBV3-2 | ASSLLAVSSYEQY
TRBJ1-1 | NA | TRBV25-1 | ASSAQGRGTEAF
TRBJ1-2 | NA | TRBV28 | ASSQRQDDVTNYGYT
TRBJ1-2 | NA | TRBV6-5 | ASTDQGSNYGYT
TRBJ2-7 | NA | TRBV30 | AWSVRGNEQY
TRBJ2-3 | NA | TRBV10-3 | AISESAGDADTQY
TRBJ1-2 | NA | TRBV7-8 | ASSPNAGPNYGYT
TRBJ1-1 | NA | TRBV19 | ASKPGGAYTEAF
TRBJ2-5 | NA | TRBV3-1/TRBV3-2 | ASSRDRQETQY
TRBJ1-6 | NA | TRBV30 | ASRGGVGSPLH
TRBJ2-7 | TRBD1 | TRBV4-1 | ASSQELGTVYSYEQY
TRBJ1-2 | TRBD1 | TRBV6-4 | ASSLRQGYGYT
TRBJ1-3 | NA | TRBV7-9 | ASSLNGGNTIY
TRBJ1-1 | NA | TRBV12-5 | ASGSTASPFEAF
TRBJ2-2 | TRBD2 | TRBV29-1 | SVKLFGTSVGTGELF
TRBJ2-2 | TRBD2 | TRBV27 | ASSSRTSNTGELF
TRBJ2-7 | NA | TRBV4-2 | ASSPHQNTGINEQY
TRBJ1-6 | NA | TRBV5-1 | ASSSTGPYSPLH
TRBJ1-2 | NA | TRBV5-1 | ASSLDRGYT
TRBJ2-1 | TRBD2 | TRBV12-5 | ASGSSSGGIDEQF
TRBJ1-1 | NA | TRBV7-9 | ASSLRTGENTEAF